This TCR beta chain appears in the sequencing data of a study of PD-1 blockade in classical Hodgkin lymphoma. Worth noting for this clone: Its antigen is unidentified.

The protocol was immunoSEQ multiplex PCR, while the TCRdb copy is restricted to in-frame clones and leaves out a portion. Here the sample spans around 13,000 clones, more than 60% being singletons. Every one of the patients relapsed after autologous stem cell transplantation (brentuximab vedotin exposure was variable). From thawed PBMCs, magnetic negative selection was used to isolate the CD8+ T cells. Study-level findings and limits: Those patients who began receiving nivolumab less than 1 year after ASCT had lower diversity, and they were excluded. Underlying causes for the observed repertoire differences were not defined, possibly disease activity or prior therapy. Whoever responded completely had baseline diversity much like that seen in newly diagnosed patients.

The clonotype comes from a human donor with classical Hodgkin lymphoma. This sample comprised CD8+ T cells from blood, obtained at baseline.

CDR3 nucleotide sequence: TGTGCCAGCAGCTCCCAGGAGACAGGAAACACCATATATTTT. The encoded protein is CASSSQETGNTIYF. V gene TRBV7-8 combines with J gene TRBJ1-3; D ambiguous. The CDR3 covers 14 residues. V was trimmed by 4 bases and J by 4 bases, leaving 11 bases between them. Germline V gene data show CDR1 as SGHVS and CDR2 as FQNEAQ.